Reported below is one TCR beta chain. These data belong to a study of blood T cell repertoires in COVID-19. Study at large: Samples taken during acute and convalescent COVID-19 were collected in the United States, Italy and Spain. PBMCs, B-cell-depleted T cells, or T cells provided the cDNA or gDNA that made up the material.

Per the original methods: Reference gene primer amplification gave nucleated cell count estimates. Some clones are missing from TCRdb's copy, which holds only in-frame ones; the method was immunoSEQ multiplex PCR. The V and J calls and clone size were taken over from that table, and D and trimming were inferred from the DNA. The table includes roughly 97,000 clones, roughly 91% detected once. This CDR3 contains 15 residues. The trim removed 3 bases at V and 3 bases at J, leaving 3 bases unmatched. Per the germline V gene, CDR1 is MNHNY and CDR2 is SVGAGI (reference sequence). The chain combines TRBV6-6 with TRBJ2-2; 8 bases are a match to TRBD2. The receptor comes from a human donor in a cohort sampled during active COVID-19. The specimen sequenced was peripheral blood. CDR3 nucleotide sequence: TGTGCCAGCAGTTATCTAGCGGGCTACACCGGGGAGCTGTTTTTT. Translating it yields CASSYLAGYTGELFF.